This T cell receptor (beta chain) was identified in a study of a mutant IDH1 vaccine in newly diagnosed glioma. The overall study: Former treatment meant radiotherapy, temozolomide, or both; the majority had gotten both.

Time point denoted: baseline, week 1 (first vaccination visit). Treatment given: pre-vaccination baseline after standard-of-care therapy. The germline V gene encodes CDR1 SGHTA and CDR2 FQGNSA. J was trimmed by 5 bases and V by 5 bases; bases with no gene match: 10. The CDR3 is 16 residues long. Produced via immunoSEQ multiplex PCR; TCRdb's table is partial and in-frame only. The table records under 90,000 clones, about four fifths of them present only once. The chain uses TRBV7-2 and TRBJ2-2, with 8 bases aligning to TRBD2. The source of this sequence is a man aged 50 to 60 with glioma. The sample consisted of PBMCs, taken from a glioma patient treated with radiotherapy, temozolomide or both. As DNA, the CDR3 is TGTGCCAGCAGCGCTCGGGGGGGCCGGGGGACCGGGGAGCTGTTTTTT. It yields the protein CASSARGGRGTGELFF.